These 30 T cell receptor beta chains were sequenced from one sample in a study of lymphopenia after photon versus proton radiotherapy. The table came from immunoSEQ multiplex PCR; TCRdb's copy has only in-frame clones and leaves some out. The sample contains tens of thousands of clones, 65% to 85% of which appear only once. Sequenced material: peripheral blood, taken from a patient treated with proton-based radiotherapy. The origin of the receptors is a man in his 60s with pancreatic cancer.

J is TRBJ1-4 and V is TRBV23-1; a possible D gene is TRBD1 (5 bases). TRBV23-1 is assigned to the ORF class and has an uncertain function. The CDR3 totals 17 residues. V shed 8 bases and J shed 7 bases, with 26 bases lying between them. Written as DNA, the CDR3 is TGCGCCAGCGACCTATCCGGGACCTTTGGGGGAGTTGAAAAACTGTTTTTT. Protein sequence: CASDLSGTFGGVEKLFF.

The chain joins TRBV29-1 to TRBJ2-3; 9 positions agree with TRBD2. CDR1 SQVTM and CDR2 ANQGSEA come from the germline V gene. This CDR3 is 16 amino acids long. V was clipped by 4 bases and J by 7 bases; unmatched bases: 15. For the CDR3, the DNA is TGCAGCGTTGCTATGCCAGCGGGAGGTTTACGAAATACGCAGTATTTT. Protein product: CSVAMPAGGLRNTQYF.

The CDR3 DNA reads TGTGCCAGCAGTGGGCATGGGACGGTGGATACGCAGTATTTT. This sequence encodes CASSGHGTVDTQYF. This chain connects TRBV27 to TRBJ2-3; D may be TRBD1 or TRBD2 (5 bases each). Germline CDR1 and CDR2: MNHEY and SMNVEV (reference sequence). V lost 5 bases and J 6 bases, leaving 15 bases between the germline ends. This CDR3 region has 14 residues.

The J gene is TRBJ2-4, the V gene TRBV4-2; possible D gene TRBD2, 7 bases. The CDR3 extends over 17 amino acids. Trimming took off 1 base at V and 0 bases at J, with 13 bases between the two ends. Germline V gene data show CDR1 as LGHNA and CDR2 as YNFKEQ. The CDR3 sequence: CASSQGGGGIAKNIQYF. CDR3 DNA: TGTGCCAGCAGCCAAGGGGGGGGCGGAATAGCCAAAAACATTCAGTACTTC.

CDR3 sequence (DNA): TGTGCCAGCAGCCAGTTACAGGGGGCTACAGATACGCAGTATTTT. It is translated as CASSQLQGATDTQYF. V usage is TRBV14 and J usage is TRBJ2-3; TRBD1 agrees at 9 bases. Germline V CDR1 and CDR2: SGHDN, FVKESK. CDR3 length equals 15 residues. The trim removed 3 bases at V and 3 bases at J, leaving 4 bases unmatched.

The genes are TRBV18 and TRBJ1-1; tentatively, D is TRBD1 (5 bases). Trimming left V 3 bases short and J 1 base short, with 6 bases between. The V gene's germline CDR1 is KGHSH and CDR2 LQKENI. The CDR3 loop spans 13 amino acids. The CDR3 reads CASSPGQNTEAFF. Here the CDR3 DNA reads TGTGCCAGCTCACCTGGACAGAACACTGAAGCTTTCTTT.

This clone was counted between two and nine times. The rearrangement uses TRBV29-1 and TRBJ1-1; no clear D gene. Germline CDR1 is SQVTM and CDR2 is ANQGSEA. Trimming took 5 bases from V and 1 from J, leaving 11 bases between them. The length of the CDR3 is 13 residues. This CDR3 reads CSVQVKQNTEAFF. The CDR3 DNA reads as TGCAGCGTTCAGGTTAAACAGAACACTGAAGCTTTCTTT.

This sequence joins TRBV27 and TRBJ2-7, with 8 bases that match TRBD2. J lost 2 bases, V lost 6 bases, and 12 bases had no gene match. Germline CDR1 is MNHEY and CDR2 is SMNVEV (reference sequence). The CDR3 loop spans 16 amino acids. The CDR3 bases are TGTGCCAGCAGCCCCGGGGCGGGAGGCCCGACCTACGAGCAGTACTTC. This encodes CASSPGAGGPTYEQYF.

The rearrangement joins TRBV11-1 to TRBJ2-1, with 8 bases aligning to TRBD2. Germline loops: CDR1 SGHAT, CDR2 FQDESV (reference sequence). This CDR3 comprises 13 residues. Trimming took 4 bases from V and 9 from J; bases not matched to a gene: 5. The chain's CDR3 is CASSSGTRSEQFF. In nucleotides, the CDR3 is TGTGCCAGCAGCTCCGGGACTAGGTCTGAGCAGTTCTTC.

CDR3 sequence: CASSLPLDRGNGYTF. CDR3 coding DNA: TGTGCCAGCAGCCTGCCCTTGGACAGGGGAAACGGCTACACCTTC. The chain is built from TRBV5-4 and TRBJ1-2; 9 bases fit TRBD1. V shed 4 bases and J 8 bases; nucleotides not matched to a gene: 12. The V gene's germline CDR1 is SGHNT and CDR2 YYREEE (reference sequence). This CDR3 has 15 amino acids. The whole variable domain, remainder taken from reference TRBV5-4 and TRBJ1-2, is ETGVTQSPTHLIKTRGQQVTLRCSSQSGHNTVSWYQQALGQGPQFIFQYYREEENGRGNFPPRFSGLQFPNYSSELNVNALELDDSALYLCASSLPLDRGNGYTFGSGTRLTVV.

The chain employs TRBV18 and TRBJ2-5, with D hard to call. CDR3 length: 14 amino acids. Trimming left V 3 bases short and J 5 bases short, with 13 bases between. Germline V gene lookup returns CDR1 KGHSH and CDR2 LQKENI. CDR3 in amino acids: CASSPQYGRETQYF. The CDR3 DNA is TGTGCCAGCTCACCCCAGTATGGGCGGGAGACCCAGTACTTC.

The chain is built from TRBV6-5 and TRBJ2-5, with D unclear. Trimming stripped 4 bases from V and 8 bases from J, with 8 bases between. This CDR3 has 11 residues. Germline V lookup: CDR1 MNHEY, CDR2 SVGAGI. The CDR3 DNA reads TGTGCCAGCAGTTTCCTTGGAACCCAGTACTTC. The encoded protein is CASSFLGTQYF.

The rearrangement links TRBV5-4 to TRBJ2-1; TRBD1 matches 8 bases. In germline, CDR1 is SGHNT, CDR2 YYREEE (reference sequence). V shed 0 bases and J 10 bases; nucleotides not matched to a gene: 9. The CDR3 loop spans 15 amino acids. The CDR3 spells CASSLEQGGTREQFF. CDR3 coding DNA: TGTGCCAGCAGCTTGGAACAGGGGGGAACCCGGGAGCAGTTCTTC.

The chain links TRBV28 to TRBJ1-1; D is ambiguous. This CDR3 is 11 amino acids long. V was shortened by 7 bases and J by 0 bases, with 3 bases between the two germline ends. Germline CDR1 MDHEN, CDR2 SYDVKM. The CDR3 DNA reads TGTGCCAGCACCCTGAACACTGAAGCTTTCTTT. Protein sequence: CASTLNTEAFF.

This clone was counted a single time. The chain uses TRBV6-6 and TRBJ2-3, with 7 bases that match TRBD2. Looked up from germline, CDR1 is MNHNY and CDR2 is SVGAGI (reference sequence). V gave up 7 bases and J gave up 6 bases; unmatched junction bases: 13. This CDR3 has 15 amino acids. The chain's CDR3 is CASTPGGGPADTQYF. The CDR3 coding sequence is TGTGCCAGCACCCCTGGGGGAGGGCCCGCGGATACGCAGTATTTT.

V is TRBV6-1 and J is TRBJ1-3; tentative D call: TRBD1 (5 bases). Trimming removed 6 bases from V and 4 bases from J, with 10 bases in between. Germline loops: CDR1 MNHNS, CDR2 SASEGT. The CDR3 spans 13 residues. CDR3 coding DNA: TGTGCCAGCAGGGGGGACGTCGGAAACACCATATATTTT. It codes for CASRGDVGNTIYF.

The chain carries TRBV18 and TRBJ1-3; possible D gene TRBD1, 6 bases. Germline V gene lookup returns CDR1 KGHSH and CDR2 LQKENI. CDR3 length equals 17 residues. The V gene lost 0 bases and the J gene lost 1 base, with 13 bases spanning the gap. The CDR3 nucleotides are TGTGCCAGCTCACCACCGGGGGGGCGCGCGTCTGGAAACACCATATATTTT. Translated, it gives CASSPPGGRASGNTIYF.

This clone was seen just once. CDR3 protein: CASPTRRQGATNTEAFF. CDR3 in DNA: TGTGCCAGCCCCACGCGAAGACAGGGGGCAACAAACACTGAAGCTTTCTTT. The chain has TRBV18 and TRBJ1-1; 10 bases are shared with TRBD1. CDR1 and CDR2 (germline): KGHSH, LQKENI. Losses at the gene ends were 8 bases for V and 2 bases for J; bases not matched to a gene: 14. This CDR3 is 17 amino acids long.

This sequence joins TRBV2 and TRBJ1-4; unclear D gene. CDR3 size: 13 residues. Germline CDR1 SNHLY, CDR2 FYNNEI. V lost 4 bases and J lost 6, with 9 bases in between. The CDR3 DNA reads as TGTGCCAGCAGTGGCGACGGGGATGAAAAACTGTTTTTT. Its translation: CASSGDGDEKLFF.

The V gene is TRBV5-1, the J gene TRBJ1-1; D is uncertain. This CDR3 is built from 13 residues. Trimming pared 4 bases from V and 5 bases from J, leaving 12 bases between. Germline assignment: CDR1 SGHRS and CDR2 YFSETQ. In nucleotides, the CDR3 is TGCGCCAGCAGCCGTGACTTCGAAACTGAAGCTTTCTTT. Amino acid sequence: CASSRDFETEAFF. Full variable domain (remainder filled in from reference TRBV5-1 and TRBJ1-1): KAGVTQTPRYLIKTRGQQVTLSCSPISGHRSVSWYQQTPGQGLQFLFEYFSETQRNKGNFPGRFSGRQFSNSRSEMNVSTLELGDSALYLCASSRDFETEAFFGQGTRLTVV.

V is TRBV27 and J is TRBJ2-1; 8 bases agree with TRBD2. Trimming removed 5 bases from V and 7 bases from J; junction bases left unmatched: 10. Per the germline V gene, CDR1 is MNHEY and CDR2 is SMNVEV (reference sequence). This CDR3 has 15 residues. CDR3 nucleotides: TGTGCCAGCAGTCTACGGAGCGGGAGATTAAATGAGCAGTTCTTC. It translates to CASSLRSGRLNEQFF.

The genes are TRBV19 and TRBJ2-1, with TRBD1 identical over 7 bases. J lost 1 base, V lost 5 bases, and 2 bases had no gene match. The CDR3 sequence is 14 residues long. Germline V gives CDR1 LNHDA, CDR2 SQIVND (reference sequence). The DNA for the CDR3 is TGTGCCAGTAGTGACAGGGTGTCCTACAATGAGCAGTTCTTC. This sequence encodes CASSDRVSYNEQFF.

Turning to this clone: At the DNA level, this CDR3 is encoded by other sequences in the same sample as well. CDR3 nucleotides: TGTGCCAGCAGCTTAGTTGCAGGGACCGGGGAGCTGTTTTTT. It is translated as CASSLVAGTGELFF. This chain joins TRBV7-8 and TRBJ2-2, with D tentatively TRBD1 (5 bases). Deletions cut 1 base from V and 5 bases from J, with 8 bases between. The CDR3 has 14 residues. Germline lookup yields CDR1 SGHVS and CDR2 FQNEAQ.

The table lists this clone with a few counts. The chain recombines TRBV27 with TRBJ2-7, with a tentative D call TRBD1 (6 bases). The CDR3 loop spans 15 amino acids. CDR1 and CDR2 from the germline V gene are MNHEY and SMNVEV (reference sequence). Trimming shortened V by 2 bases and J by 4 bases, and 15 bases separated the two germline ends. DNA of the CDR3: TGTGCCAGCAGTTTAGCGCCAGGGGTATTGTACGAGCAGTACTTC. It specifies CASSLAPGVLYEQYF.

This clone has only one observation. This rearrangement joins TRBV6-6 to TRBJ2-7, with D unresolved. CDR1 and CDR2 from the germline V gene are MNHNY and SVGAGI (reference sequence). The V gene lost 5 bases and the J gene lost 5 bases, with 10 bases spanning the gap. This CDR3 has 12 residues. Here the CDR3 reads CASSTTTHEQYF. As DNA, the CDR3 is TGTGCCAGCAGTACCACTACCCACGAGCAGTACTTC.

The chain joins TRBV7-8 to TRBJ2-7, with 8 bases identical to TRBD2. V dropped 6 bases and J dropped 1; count of bases not matched to a gene: 11. There are 16 residues in the CDR3. The germline V gene has CDR1 SGHVS and CDR2 FQNEAQ. The CDR3, as DNA: TGTGCCAGCAGTCCCATTGGGGCGGGAGGATCCTACGAGCAGTACTTC. Amino acids: CASSPIGAGGSYEQYF. Variable domain in full (rest from reference TRBV7-8 and TRBJ2-7): GAGVSQSPRYKVAKRGQDVALRCDPISGHVSLFWYQQALGQGPEFLTYFQNEAQLDKSGLPSDRFFAERPEGSVSTLKIQRTQQEDSAVYLCASSPIGAGGSYEQYFGPGTRLTVT.

CDR3 bases: TGTGCCAGCAGCCAACAGCTGGGCGGTGAGGGCGAGCAGTACTTC. It translates to CASSQQLGGEGEQYF. This chain links TRBV6-6 with TRBJ2-7, with D perhaps TRBD2 (5 bases). The V end lost 6 bases, the J end lost 6 bases, and 21 bases lay between the germline ends. The CDR3 has 15 amino acids. Germline V gene lookup returns CDR1 MNHNY and CDR2 SVGAGI (reference sequence).

The genes are TRBV6-1 and TRBJ2-7; possibly TRBD2 for D (5 bases). Germline V lookup: CDR1 MNHNS, CDR2 SASEGT. V gave up 4 bases and J gave up 1 base, with 11 bases separating them. This CDR3 has 14 amino acids. The CDR3, as DNA: TGTGCCAGCAGTGCTACGGGGATTTCCTACGAGCAGTACTTC. Residues: CASSATGISYEQYF.

This clone was counted once. V is TRBV7-8 and J is TRBJ2-3; TRBD1 might be the D (6 bases). The CDR3 has 17 amino acids. Per germline, CDR1 SGHVS and CDR2 FQNEAQ. V shed 4 bases and J shed 4 bases, with 21 bases lying between them. CDR3 amino acids: CASSYRQQGMGSDTQYF. The CDR3 coding sequence is TGTGCCAGCAGCTACCGTCAACAGGGAATGGGGTCAGATACGCAGTATTTT.

The chain couples TRBV10-2 to TRBJ2-1, with D hard to call. The CDR3 sequence is 16 residues long. CDR1 is WSHSY and CDR2 is SAAADI in the germline V gene. V lost 2 bases and J lost 5, with 16 bases in between. The chain's CDR3 is CASSELFSPLNNEQFF. In DNA, the CDR3 is TGCGCCAGCAGTGAGCTATTCTCGCCGCTGAACAATGAGCAGTTCTTC.